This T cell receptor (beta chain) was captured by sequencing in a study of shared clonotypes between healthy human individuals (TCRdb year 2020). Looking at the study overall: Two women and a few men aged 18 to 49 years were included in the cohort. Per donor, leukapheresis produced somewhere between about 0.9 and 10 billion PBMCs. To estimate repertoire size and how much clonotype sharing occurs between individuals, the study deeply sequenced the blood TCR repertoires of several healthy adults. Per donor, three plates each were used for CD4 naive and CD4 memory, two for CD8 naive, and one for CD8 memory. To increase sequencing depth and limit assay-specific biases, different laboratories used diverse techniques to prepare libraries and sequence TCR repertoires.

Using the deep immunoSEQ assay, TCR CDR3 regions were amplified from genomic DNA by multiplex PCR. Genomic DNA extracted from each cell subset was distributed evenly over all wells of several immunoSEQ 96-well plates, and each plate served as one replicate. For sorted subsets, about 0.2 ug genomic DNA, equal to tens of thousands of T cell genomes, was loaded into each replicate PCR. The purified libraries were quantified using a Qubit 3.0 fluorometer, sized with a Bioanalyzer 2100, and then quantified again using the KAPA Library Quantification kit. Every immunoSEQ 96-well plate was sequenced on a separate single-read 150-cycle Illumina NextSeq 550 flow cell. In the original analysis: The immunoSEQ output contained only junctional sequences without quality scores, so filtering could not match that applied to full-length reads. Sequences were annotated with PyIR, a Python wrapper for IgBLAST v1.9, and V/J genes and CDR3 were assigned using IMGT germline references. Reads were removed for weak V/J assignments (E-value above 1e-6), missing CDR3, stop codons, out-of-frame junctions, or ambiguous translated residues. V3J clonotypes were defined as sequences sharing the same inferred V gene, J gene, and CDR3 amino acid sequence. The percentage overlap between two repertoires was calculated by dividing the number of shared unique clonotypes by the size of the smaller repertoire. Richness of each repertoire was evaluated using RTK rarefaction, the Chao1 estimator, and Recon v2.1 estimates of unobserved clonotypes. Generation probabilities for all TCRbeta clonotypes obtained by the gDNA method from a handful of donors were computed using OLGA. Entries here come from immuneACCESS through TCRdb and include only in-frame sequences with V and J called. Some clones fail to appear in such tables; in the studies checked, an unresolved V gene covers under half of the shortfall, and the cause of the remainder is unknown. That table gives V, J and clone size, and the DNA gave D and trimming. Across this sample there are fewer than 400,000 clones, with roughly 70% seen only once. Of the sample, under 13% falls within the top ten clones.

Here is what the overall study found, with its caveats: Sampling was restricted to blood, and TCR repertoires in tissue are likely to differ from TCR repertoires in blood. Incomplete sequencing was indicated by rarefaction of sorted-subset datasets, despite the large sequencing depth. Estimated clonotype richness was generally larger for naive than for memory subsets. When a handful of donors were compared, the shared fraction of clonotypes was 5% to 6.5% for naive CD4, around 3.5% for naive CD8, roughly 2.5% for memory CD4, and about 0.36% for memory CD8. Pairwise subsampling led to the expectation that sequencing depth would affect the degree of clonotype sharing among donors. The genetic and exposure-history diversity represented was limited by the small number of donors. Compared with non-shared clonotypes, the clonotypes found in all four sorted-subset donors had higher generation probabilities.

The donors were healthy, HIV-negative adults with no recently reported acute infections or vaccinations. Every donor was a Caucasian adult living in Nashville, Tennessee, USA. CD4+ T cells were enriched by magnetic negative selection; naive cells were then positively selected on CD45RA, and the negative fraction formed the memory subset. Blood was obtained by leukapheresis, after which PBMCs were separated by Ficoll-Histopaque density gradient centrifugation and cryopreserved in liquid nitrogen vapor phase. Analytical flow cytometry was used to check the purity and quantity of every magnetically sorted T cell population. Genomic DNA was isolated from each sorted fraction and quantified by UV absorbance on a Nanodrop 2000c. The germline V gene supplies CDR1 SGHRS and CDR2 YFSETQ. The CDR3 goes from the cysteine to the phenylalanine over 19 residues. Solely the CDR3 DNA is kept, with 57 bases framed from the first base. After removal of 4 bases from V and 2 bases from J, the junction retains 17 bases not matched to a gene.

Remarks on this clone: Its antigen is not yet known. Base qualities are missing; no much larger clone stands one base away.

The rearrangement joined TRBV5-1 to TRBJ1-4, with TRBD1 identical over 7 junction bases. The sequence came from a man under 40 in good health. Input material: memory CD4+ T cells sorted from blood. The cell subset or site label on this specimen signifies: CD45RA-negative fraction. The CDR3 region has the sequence CASSESPNRGSSTNEKLFF. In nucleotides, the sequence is TGCGCCAGCAGCGAATCCCCCAACAGGGGTTCTTCGACTAATGAAAAACTGTTTTTT.